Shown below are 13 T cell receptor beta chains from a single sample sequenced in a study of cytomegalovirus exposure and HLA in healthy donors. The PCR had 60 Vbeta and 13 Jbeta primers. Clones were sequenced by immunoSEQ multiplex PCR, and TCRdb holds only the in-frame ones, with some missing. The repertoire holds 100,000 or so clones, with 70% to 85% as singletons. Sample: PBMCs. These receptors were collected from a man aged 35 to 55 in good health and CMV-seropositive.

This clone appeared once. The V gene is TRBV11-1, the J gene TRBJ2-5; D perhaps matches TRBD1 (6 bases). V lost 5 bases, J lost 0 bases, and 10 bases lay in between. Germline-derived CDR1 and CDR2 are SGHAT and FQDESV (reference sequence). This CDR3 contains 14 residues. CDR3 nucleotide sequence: TGTGCCAGCAGCAGAGGACAGCACCAAGAGACCCAGTACTTC. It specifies CASSRGQHQETQYF. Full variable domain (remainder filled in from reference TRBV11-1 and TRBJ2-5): EAEVAQSPRYKITEKSQAVAFWCDPISGHATLYWYRQILGQGPELLVQFQDESVVDDSQLPKDRFSAERLKGVDSTLKIQPAELGDSAMYLCASSRGQHQETQYFGPGTRLLVL.

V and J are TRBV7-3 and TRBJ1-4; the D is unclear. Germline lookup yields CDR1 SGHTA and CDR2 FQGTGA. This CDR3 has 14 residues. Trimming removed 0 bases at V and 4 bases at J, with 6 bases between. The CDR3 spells CASSLTAVNEKLFF. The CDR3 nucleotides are TGTGCCAGCAGCTTAACGGCGGTTAATGAAAAACTGTTTTTT.

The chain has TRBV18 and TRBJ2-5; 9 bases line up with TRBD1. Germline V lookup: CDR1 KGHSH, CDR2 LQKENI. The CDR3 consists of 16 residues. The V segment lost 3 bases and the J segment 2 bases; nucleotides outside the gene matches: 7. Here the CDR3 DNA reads TGTGCCAGCTCACCGGGACAGGGAGGAGGGCAAGAGACCCAGTACTTC. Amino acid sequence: CASSPGQGGGQETQYF. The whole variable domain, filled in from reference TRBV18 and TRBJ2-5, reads NAGVMQNPRHLVRRRGQEARLRCSPMKGHSHVYWYRQLPEEGLKFMVYLQKENIIDESGMPKERFSAEFPKEGPSILRIQQVVRGDSAAYFCASSPGQGGGQETQYFGPGTRLLVL.

The CDR3 protein is CASSGSGGVLNEQFF. CDR3 DNA: TGTGCCAGTAGTGGGTCCGGGGGAGTATTGAATGAGCAGTTCTTC. The rearrangement links TRBV19 to TRBJ2-1; TRBD2 is a possible D gene (6 bases). Trimming removed 5 bases from V and 7 bases from J, with 18 bases in between. Germline CDR1 is LNHDA and CDR2 is SQIVND (reference sequence). CDR3 length: 15 residues.

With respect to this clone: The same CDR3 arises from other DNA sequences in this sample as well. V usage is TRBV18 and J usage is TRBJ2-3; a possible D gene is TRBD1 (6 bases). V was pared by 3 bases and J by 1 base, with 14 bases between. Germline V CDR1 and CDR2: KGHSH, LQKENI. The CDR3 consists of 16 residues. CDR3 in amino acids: CASSPRDNPRTDTQYF. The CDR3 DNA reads TGTGCCAGCTCACCGAGGGACAACCCTCGCACAGATACGCAGTATTTT.

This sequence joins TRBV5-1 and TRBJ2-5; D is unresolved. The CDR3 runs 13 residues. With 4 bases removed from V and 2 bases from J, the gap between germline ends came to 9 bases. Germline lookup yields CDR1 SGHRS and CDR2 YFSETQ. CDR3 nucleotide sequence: TGCGCCAGCAGCATCAGAATGCAAGAGACCCAGTACTTC. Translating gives CASSIRMQETQYF.

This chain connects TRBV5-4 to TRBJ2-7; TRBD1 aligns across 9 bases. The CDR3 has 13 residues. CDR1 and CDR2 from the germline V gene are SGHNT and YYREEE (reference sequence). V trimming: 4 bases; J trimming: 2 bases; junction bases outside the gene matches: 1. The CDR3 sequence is CASSRDRAYEQYF. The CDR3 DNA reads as TGTGCCAGCAGCCGGGACAGGGCCTACGAGCAGTACTTC. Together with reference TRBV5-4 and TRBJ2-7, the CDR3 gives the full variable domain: ETGVTQSPTHLIKTRGQQVTLRCSSQSGHNTVSWYQQALGQGPQFIFQYYREEENGRGNFPPRFSGLQFPNYSSELNVNALELDDSALYLCASSRDRAYEQYFGPGTRLTVT.

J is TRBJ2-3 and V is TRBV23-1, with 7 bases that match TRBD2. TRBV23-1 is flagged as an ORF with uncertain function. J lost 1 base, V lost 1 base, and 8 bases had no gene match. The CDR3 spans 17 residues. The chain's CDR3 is CASSQLEAGEGTDTQYF. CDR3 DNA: TGCGCCAGCAGTCAATTAGAGGCGGGGGAGGGCACAGATACGCAGTATTTT.

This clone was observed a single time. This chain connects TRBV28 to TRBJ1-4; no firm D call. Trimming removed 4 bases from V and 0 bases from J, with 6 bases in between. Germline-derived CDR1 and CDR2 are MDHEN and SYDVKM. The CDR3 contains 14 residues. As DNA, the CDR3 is TGTGCCAGCAGTTCAAGAGCAACTAATGAAAAACTGTTTTTT. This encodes CASSSRATNEKLFF.

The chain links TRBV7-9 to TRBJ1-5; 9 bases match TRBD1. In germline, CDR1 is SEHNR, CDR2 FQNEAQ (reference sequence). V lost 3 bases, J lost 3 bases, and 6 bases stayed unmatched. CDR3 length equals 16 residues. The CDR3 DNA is TGTGCCAGCAGCTTGGGGACAGGGAGAACCAATCAGCCCCAGCATTTT. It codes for CASSLGTGRTNQPQHF.

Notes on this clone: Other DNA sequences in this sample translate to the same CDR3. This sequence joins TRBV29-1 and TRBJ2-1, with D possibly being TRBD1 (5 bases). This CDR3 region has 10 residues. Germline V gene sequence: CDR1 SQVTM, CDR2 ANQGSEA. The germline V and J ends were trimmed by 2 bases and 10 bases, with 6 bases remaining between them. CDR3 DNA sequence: TGCAGCGTTGAAACAGGAGAGCAGTTCTTC. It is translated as CSVETGEQFF.

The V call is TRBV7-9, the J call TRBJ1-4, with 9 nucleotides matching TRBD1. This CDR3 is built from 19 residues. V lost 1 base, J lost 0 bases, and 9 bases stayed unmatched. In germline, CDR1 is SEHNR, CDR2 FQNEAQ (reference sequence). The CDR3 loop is CASSLVLDRGTTTNEKLFF. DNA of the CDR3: TGTGCCAGCAGCTTAGTTTTAGACAGGGGGACAACAACTAATGAAAAACTGTTTTTT.

The CDR3: CASSPNRDRGHRGYTF. As DNA, the CDR3 is TGTGCCAGCAGCCCCAACCGGGACAGGGGGCATCGGGGCTACACCTTC. V and J are TRBV11-2 and TRBJ1-2; TRBD1 aligns across 12 bases. Losses at the gene ends were 5 bases for V and 8 bases for J; bases not matched to a gene: 12. Germline V gene sequence: CDR1 SGHAT, CDR2 FQNNGV. The CDR3 totals 16 residues.